Below, 11 T cell receptor beta chains from the same sample are listed, as sequenced in a study of cytomegalovirus exposure and HLA in healthy donors. 13 Jbeta primers and 60 Vbeta primers were used for the PCR. Assay used: immunoSEQ multiplex PCR; TCRdb lists only in-frame clones, some missing. Among approximately 170,000 clones listed, about 85% were seen once. The sample taken for sequencing was PBMCs. Receptors were obtained from a boy younger than 10 in good health and CMV-seronegative.

The V and J genes are TRBV15 and TRBJ2-3; TRBD1 is a possible D gene (6 bases). CDR1 is LNHNV and CDR2 is YYDKDF in the germline V gene (reference sequence). The CDR3 covers 18 residues. With 0 bases removed from V and 0 bases from J, the gap between germline ends came to 16 bases. CDR3 region: CATSRDLGQPTSTDTQYF. DNA for the CDR3: TGTGCCACCAGCAGAGATTTAGGACAGCCGACTAGCACAGATACGCAGTATTTT. The whole variable domain, filled in from reference TRBV15 and TRBJ2-3, reads DAMVIQNPRYQVTQFGKPVTLSCSQTLNHNVMYWYQQKSSQAPKLLFHYYDKDFNNEADTPDNFQSRRPNTSFCFLDIRSPGLGDTAMYLCATSRDLGQPTSTDTQYFGPGTRLTVL.

The chain has TRBV7-8 and TRBJ2-1; D remains ambiguous. Trimming took 1 base from V and 9 from J, leaving 4 bases between them. The CDR3 is made up of 11 amino acids. The germline V gene encodes CDR1 SGHVS and CDR2 FQNEAQ. The CDR3 loop is CASSLGPEQFF. The CDR3 nucleotides read TGTGCCAGCAGCTTAGGGCCTGAGCAGTTCTTC. Variable domain in full (rest from reference TRBV7-8 and TRBJ2-1): GAGVSQSPRYKVAKRGQDVALRCDPISGHVSLFWYQQALGQGPEFLTYFQNEAQLDKSGLPSDRFFAERPEGSVSTLKIQRTQQEDSAVYLCASSLGPEQFFGPGTRLTVL.

The rearrangement links TRBV28 to TRBJ1-3, with D possibly being TRBD1 (5 bases). This CDR3 has 14 residues. Trimming cost V 5 bases and J 5 bases, with 13 bases left between them. Germline-derived CDR1 and CDR2 are MDHEN and SYDVKM. CDR3 in amino acids: CASSPGSIRNTIYF. In DNA, the CDR3 is TGTGCCAGCAGTCCAGGGTCAATCAGAAACACCATATATTTT.

V is TRBV29-1 and J is TRBJ2-3; D is perhaps TRBD2 (5 bases). This CDR3 region has 14 residues. CDR1 is SQVTM and CDR2 is ANQGSEA in the germline V gene. V dropped 7 bases and J dropped 0 bases, with 14 bases sitting between them. The CDR3 is CSGRRGLSTDTQYF. The CDR3 DNA reads as TGCAGCGGGAGGCGAGGGCTAAGCACAGATACGCAGTATTTT.

The V and J genes are TRBV2 and TRBJ1-4; D not certain. The CDR3 loop spans 15 amino acids. V shed 6 bases and J shed 0 bases, with 11 bases lying between them. The V gene's germline CDR1 is SNHLY and CDR2 FYNNEI. The CDR3 region is CASSYRSATNEKLFF. The CDR3, as DNA: TGTGCCAGCAGCTACCGAAGCGCAACTAATGAAAAACTGTTTTTT.

The rearrangement links TRBV27 to TRBJ2-7, with D perhaps TRBD1 (5 bases). Germline loops: CDR1 MNHEY, CDR2 SMNVEV (reference sequence). Trimming cost V 0 bases and J 7 bases, with 16 bases left between them. The CDR3 covers 15 residues. CDR3 nucleotides: TGTGCCAGCAGTTTATCTTGGGGCCAGGTTGAAGAGCAGTACTTC. Protein sequence: CASSLSWGQVEEQYF.

The chain employs TRBV30 and TRBJ1-4; D is possibly TRBD1 (5 bases). Trimming stripped 7 bases from V and 10 bases from J, with 19 bases between. The CDR3 totals 13 residues. CDR1 and CDR2 from the germline V gene are GTSNPN and SVGIG (reference sequence). DNA for the CDR3: TGTGCCTATTGGGATCAGGGTACCGGAAAACTGTTTTTT. Residues: CAYWDQGTGKLFF.

The chain is built from TRBV7-2 and TRBJ2-1; weak D call: TRBD2 (5 bases). CDR3 length: 13 amino acids. The V gene lost 8 bases and the J gene lost 11 bases, with 19 bases spanning the gap. The germline CDR1 and CDR2 sequences are SGHTA and FQGNSA. The chain's CDR3 is CASLLDRTGKQFF. DNA of the CDR3: TGTGCCAGCCTATTGGACCGCACGGGGAAGCAGTTCTTC.

The V gene is TRBV27, the J gene TRBJ2-3; D ambiguous. The CDR3 extends over 13 amino acids. The V and J ends lost 0 bases and 2 bases respectively, with 3 bases between them. CDR1 and CDR2 (germline): MNHEY, SMNVEV (reference sequence). CDR3: CASSLSLTDTQYF. The CDR3 bases are TGTGCCAGCAGTTTATCCCTCACAGATACGCAGTATTTT.

The V gene is TRBV19, the J gene TRBJ2-7; no reliable D call. The V gene's germline CDR1 is LNHDA and CDR2 SQIVND (reference sequence). This CDR3 comprises 14 residues. Trimming cost V 4 bases and J 3 bases, with 13 bases left between them. The CDR3 DNA is TGTGCCAGTAGTACCCGAGAGACACTCTACGAGCAGTACTTC. This translates into CASSTRETLYEQYF. The whole variable domain, filled in from reference TRBV19 and TRBJ2-7, reads DGGITQSPKYLFRKEGQNVTLSCEQNLNHDAMYWYRQDPGQGLRLIYYSQIVNDFQKGDIAEGYSVSREKKESFPLTVTSAQKNPTAFYLCASSTRETLYEQYFGPGTRLTVT.

The genes are TRBV7-6 and TRBJ1-2; 9 positions match TRBD1. Germline CDR1 reads SGHVS; CDR2 reads FNYEAQ. This CDR3 has 14 residues. Trimming at V came to 1 base and at J to 8 bases, leaving 5 bases not matched to a gene. CDR3 coding DNA: TGTGCCAGCAGCTTAGGGGGGACAGGGCAGGGCTACACCTTC. As protein: CASSLGGTGQGYTF.